A single sample is the source of the 8 T cell receptor beta chains below, sequenced in a study of CD8+CD57+ T cells in acquired aplastic anemia. Using genomic DNA as the template, TCR beta VDJ and CDR3 profiling was carried out. TCRdb called the reads again in MiXCR, with one record for every CDR3 protein. The data show about 160,000 distinct CDR3 sequences, approximately 40% seen once. The sample consisted of sorted CD4+, CD8+, or CD8+CD57+ T cells (not recorded which) from PBMCs. The receptors come from a human donor in good health.

CDR3 amino acids: CSVTGDSNQPQHF. CDR3 DNA: TGCAGCGTTACCGGGGATAGCAATCAGCCCCAGCATTTT. The chain carries TRBV29-1 and TRBJ1-5; no reliable D call. The CDR3 loop spans 13 amino acids. The V end lost 5 bases, the J end lost 0 bases, and 8 bases lay between the germline ends. CDR1 and CDR2 (germline): SQVTM, ANQGSEA.

Ten or more counts support this clonotype. The chain couples TRBV10-3 to TRBJ1-1; no reliable D call. CDR1 and CDR2 from the germline V gene are ENHRY and SYGVKD. Deletions cut 9 bases from V and 1 base from J, with 12 bases between. The CDR3 has 13 residues. CDR3 region: CAIGLDGNTEAFF. CDR3 nucleotides: TGTGCCATTGGACTGGATGGGAACACTGAAGCTTTCTTT.

The rearrangement links TRBV28 to TRBJ1-4, with D unclear. Germline lookup yields CDR1 MDHEN and CDR2 SYDVKM. CDR3 length equals 14 residues. The germline V and J ends were trimmed by 5 bases and 10 bases, with 17 bases remaining between them. In nucleotides, the CDR3 is TGTGCCAGCAGTCAAGCCACTTTGGGCGGAAAACTGTTTTTT. Translation: CASSQATLGGKLFF.

The rearrangement links TRBV24-1 to TRBJ2-1; 8 positions match TRBD2. The V gene end was trimmed by 9 bases and the J gene end by 5 bases; junction bases not matched to a gene: 8. The CDR3 has 14 residues. CDR1 is KGHDR, CDR2 SFDVKD, per germline. DNA for the CDR3: TGTGCCACCGCCACGGGGGGGATTCACAATGAGCAGTTCTTC. It translates to CATATGGIHNEQFF.

This clonotype has at least ten counts. CDR3 sequence (DNA): TGTGCCAGCAGCCAGACAGGATTGCAGTACTTC. This codes for CASSQTGLQYF. J is TRBJ2-7 and V is TRBV6-1, with a weak D call TRBD1 (6 bases). The germline gives CDR1 MNHNS, CDR2 SASEGT. This CDR3 has 11 residues. V was cut by 6 bases and J by 9 bases, with 12 bases left in between.

This rearrangement joins TRBV29-1 to TRBJ2-7, with 12 positions matching TRBD2. CDR1 and CDR2 from the germline V gene are SQVTM and ANQGSEA. CDR3 length: 15 residues. V gave up 4 bases and J gave up 2 bases; unmatched junction bases: 6. CDR3 nucleotides: TGCAGCGTTGCCCGGACTAGCGGGAACCCCTACGAGCAGTACTTC. Encoded protein: CSVARTSGNPYEQYF.

With respect to this clonotype: A much larger clone lies one base from this, so it may be a read error. This chain uses TRBV15 with TRBJ2-1; D is undetermined. The CDR3 extends over 13 amino acids. CDR1 and CDR2 from the germline V gene are LNHNV and YYDKDF (reference sequence). CDR3 in DNA: TGTGCCACCAGCCGACACAGCTACAATGAGCAGTCCTTC. It yields the protein CATSRHSYNEQSF.

This clonotype has only a few counts. This rearrangement joins TRBV12-3 or TRBV12-4 to TRBJ2-1, with TRBD2 identical over 7 bases. The CDR3 runs to 16 residues. Losses at the gene ends were 5 bases for V and 5 bases for J; bases not matched to a gene: 12. For the CDR3, the DNA is TGTGCCAGCAGTAAGCAAGGACTAGTGGGAGACAATGAGCAGTTCTTC. This translates into CASSKQGLVGDNEQFF.